This T cell receptor (beta chain) is from a study of prognosis after radiotherapy for stage I lung cancer. Study context: Individuals with stage I non-small cell lung cancer joined the cohort between 2018 and early 2019. No significant progression was observed in roughly 15 patients, whereas several developed distant metastases a median of around 7 months after radiotherapy.

This clonotype was detected ten times or more. Per the germline V gene, CDR1 is SGHDN and CDR2 is FVKESK. The CDR3 is made up of 18 amino acids. The J segment lost 4 bases and the V segment lost 1 base, leaving 10 bases of the junction unmatched. Template was genomic DNA; TCR beta CDR3 amplified in two multiplex PCR rounds. Primers were specific to each TRBV and TRBJ gene in first-round PCR. TCRdb recomputed calls from the multiplex PCR reads with MiXCR, one row per CDR3 protein. The sample consists of 50,000 to 75,000 distinct CDR3 sequences, roughly 29% of them appearing once. This rearrangement joins TRBV14 to TRBJ2-2, with 9 positions matching TRBD1. This TCR was sampled from a donor over 45 with non-small cell lung cancer. Sequenced here: PBMCs, sampled before or after stereotactic body radiation therapy (not recorded which). The CDR3 sequence: CASSQVGGTGTGTGELFF. The CDR3 DNA reads as TGTGCCAGCAGCCAAGTCGGTGGGACAGGGACGGGCACCGGGGAGCTGTTTTTT.